The clone carrying this T cell receptor beta chain appeared a single time. These data are taken from a study of cytomegalovirus exposure and HLA in healthy donors. Using immunoSEQ multiplex PCR, the repertoire was profiled, and TCRdb retains in-frame clones only, with some absent. The profile shows approximately 54,000 clones, about nine tenths of them singletons. The sequenced sample was PBMCs. This clonotype originated in a woman between 18 and 29 years old in good health and CMV-seropositive.

The CDR3: CASSSWTGRYSNQPQHF. The DNA of the CDR3 is TGTGCCAGCAGCTCCTGGACAGGGAGATATAGCAATCAGCCCCAGCATTTT. This chain links TRBV7-2 with TRBJ1-5; 8 bases match TRBD1. The CDR3 loop spans 17 amino acids. The junction had 8 bases not matched to a gene; V was cut back by 4 bases and J by 0 bases. From germline, CDR1 is SGHTA and CDR2 FQGNSA.